This T cell receptor (beta chain) was identified during a study of blood T cell repertoires in COVID-19. CDR1 and CDR2 from the germline V gene are SEHNR and FQNEAQ (reference sequence). Trimming removed 6 bases from V and 3 bases from J; junction bases left unmatched: 8. This CDR3 region has 17 residues. As originally analysed: Estimated nucleated cell counts came from reference gene primer amplification. Assay: immunoSEQ multiplex PCR; the TCRdb copy retains only in-frame clones and omits some. V, J and clone size are taken as reported in that table, and D and trimming were inferred from the DNA itself. There are tens of thousands of clones in the sample; 75% to 85% occur only once, and around 38% lies in the top ten.

This chain connects TRBV7-9 to TRBJ2-3, with 14 bases lining up with TRBD2. Sequenced sample: peripheral blood. The origin of this receptor is an older man with acute or convalescent COVID-19. The CDR3 coding sequence is TGTGCCAGCAGTGATCCCGGGACTAGCGGGAGAACAGATACGCAGTATTTT. Translated, it gives CASSDPGTSGRTDTQYF.